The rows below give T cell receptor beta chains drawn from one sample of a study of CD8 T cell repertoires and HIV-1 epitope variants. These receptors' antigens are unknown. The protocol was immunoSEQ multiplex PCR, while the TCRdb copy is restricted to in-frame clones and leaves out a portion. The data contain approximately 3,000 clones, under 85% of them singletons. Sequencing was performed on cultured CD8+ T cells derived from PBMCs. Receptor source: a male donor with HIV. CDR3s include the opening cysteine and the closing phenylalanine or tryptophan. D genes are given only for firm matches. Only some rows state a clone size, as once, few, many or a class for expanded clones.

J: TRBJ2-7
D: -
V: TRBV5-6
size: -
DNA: TGTGCCAGCAGCTTGGATCAGAGATCTTATGGGTCATACGAGCAGTACTTC
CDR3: CASSLDQRSYGSYEQYF

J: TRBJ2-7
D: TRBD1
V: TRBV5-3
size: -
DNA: TGTGCCAGAAGCGGGCAACGGAGGAGGACAGGGGACCGAAACGGGTACGAGCAGTACTTC
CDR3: CARSGQRRRTGDRNGYEQYF

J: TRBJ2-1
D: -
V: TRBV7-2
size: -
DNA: TGTGCCAGCACGAACGCGGATGAGCAGTTCTTC
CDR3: CASTNADEQFF

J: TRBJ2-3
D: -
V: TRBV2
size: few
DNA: TGTGCCAGCAGACTCTTAGGGGCAGATACGCAGTATTTT
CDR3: CASRLLGADTQYF

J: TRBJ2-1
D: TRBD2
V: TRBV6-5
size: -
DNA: TGTGCCAGCAGTTACTCTCCTAGCGGGAGCCACAATGAGCAGTTCTTC
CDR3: CASSYSPSGSHNEQFF

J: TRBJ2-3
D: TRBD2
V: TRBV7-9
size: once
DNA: TGTGCCAGCAGTCCACTAGCGGGGGGGCCCAAACTCACAGATACGCAGTATTTT
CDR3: CASSPLAGGPKLTDTQYF

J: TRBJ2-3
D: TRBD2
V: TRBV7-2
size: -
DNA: TGTGCCAGCAGCTTGGGACTAGCGGGAGGGCCCACAGATACGCAGTATTTT
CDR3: CASSLGLAGGPTDTQYF

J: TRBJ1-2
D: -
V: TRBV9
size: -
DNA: TGTGCCAGCAGCCCCGCGGACGCCAGGCCACTCTATGGCTACACCTTC
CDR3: CASSPADARPLYGYTF

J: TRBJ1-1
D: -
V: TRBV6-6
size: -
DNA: TGTGCCAGCAGTTACTCGACAGAGTTCGACACTGAAGCTTTCTTT
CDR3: CASSYSTEFDTEAFF

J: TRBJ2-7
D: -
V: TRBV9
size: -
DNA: TGTGCCAGCAGCGAAGACAGCTCCTACGAGCAGTACTTC
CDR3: CASSEDSSYEQYF

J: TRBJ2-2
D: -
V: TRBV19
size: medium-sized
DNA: TGTGCCAGTAGTAACTGGATTCAGACTACGAACACCGGGGAGCTGTTTTTT
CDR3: CASSNWIQTTNTGELFF

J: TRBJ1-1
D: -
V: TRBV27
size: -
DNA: TGTGCCAGCAGTTTGCCCCCGTCCCTTGGCGGTGAAGCTTTCTTT
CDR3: CASSLPPSLGGEAFF

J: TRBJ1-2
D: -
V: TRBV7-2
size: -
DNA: TGTGCCAGCAGCTCCGCCCCGGGTGGCTACACCTTC
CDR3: CASSSAPGGYTF

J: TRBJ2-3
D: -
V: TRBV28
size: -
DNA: TGTGCCAGCAGTTTAATCGGGAGCACAGATACGCAGTATTTT
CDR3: CASSLIGSTDTQYF

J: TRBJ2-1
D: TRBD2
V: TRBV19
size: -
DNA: TGTGCCAGTAGTAGGGACTACAGCTCCTACAATGAGCAGTTCTTC
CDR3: CASSRDYSSYNEQFF

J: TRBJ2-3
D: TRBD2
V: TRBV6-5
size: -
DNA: TGTGCCAGCAGTTCCTGGACTAGCGGGGACACAGATACGCAGTATTTT
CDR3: CASSSWTSGDTDTQYF

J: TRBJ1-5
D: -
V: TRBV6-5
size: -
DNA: TGTGCCAGCAAAAGGCGACAGGACAATCAGCCCCAGCATTTT
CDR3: CASKRRQDNQPQHF

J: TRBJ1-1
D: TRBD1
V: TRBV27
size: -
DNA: TGTGCCAGCAGAAGGACAGGCTCCACTGAAGCTTTCTTT
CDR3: CASRRTGSTEAFF

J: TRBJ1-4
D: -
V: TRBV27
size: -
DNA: TGTGCCAGCAGTCCTTGGACAGATGAGGATGAAAAACTGTTTTTT
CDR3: CASSPWTDEDEKLFF

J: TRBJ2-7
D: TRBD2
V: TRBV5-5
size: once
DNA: TGTGCCAGCAGCTTCTCACTAGCGGGAGTTCGGTACGAGCAGTACTTC
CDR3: CASSFSLAGVRYEQYF

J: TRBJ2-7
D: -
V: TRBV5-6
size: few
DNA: TGTGCCAGCAGCTTGCCTTCGCACGAGCAGTACTTC
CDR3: CASSLPSHEQYF

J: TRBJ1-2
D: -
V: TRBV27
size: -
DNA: TGTGCCAGCAGTTTAGGGCAGGGGAGGTATGGCTACACCTTC
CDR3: CASSLGQGRYGYTF

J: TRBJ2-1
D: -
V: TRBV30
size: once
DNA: TGTGCCTGGATCCCGAGGCCGGCGGGGCCCCGGGGTGAGCAGTTCTTC
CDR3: CAWIPRPAGPRGEQFF

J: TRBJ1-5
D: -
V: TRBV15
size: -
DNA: TGTGCCACGGGAGAAGGGTTCCTTAGCAATCAGCCCCAGCATTTT
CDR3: CATGEGFLSNQPQHF

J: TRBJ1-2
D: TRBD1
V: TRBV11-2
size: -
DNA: TGTGCCAGCAGCTTCGGACAGGGGGATGTATATGGCTACACCTTC
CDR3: CASSFGQGDVYGYTF

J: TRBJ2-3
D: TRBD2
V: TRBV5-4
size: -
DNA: TGTGCCAGCAGCCTGGAGCGGGGGGATACGCAGTATTTT
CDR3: CASSLERGDTQYF

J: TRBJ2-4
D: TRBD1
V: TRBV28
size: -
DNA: TGTGCCAGCGCGTCCGGGACAGGGGATAAAAACATTCAGTACTTC
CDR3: CASASGTGDKNIQYF

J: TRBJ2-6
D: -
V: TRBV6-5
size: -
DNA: TGTGCCAGCAGTTACGTAATTCTCTCTGGGGCCAACGTCCTGACTTTC
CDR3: CASSYVILSGANVLTF

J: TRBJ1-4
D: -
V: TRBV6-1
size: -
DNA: TGTGCCAGCAGCCTTCGAGCGACTAATGAAAAACTGTTTTTT
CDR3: CASSLRATNEKLFF

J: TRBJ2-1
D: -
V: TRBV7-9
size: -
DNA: TGTGCCAGCAGCACGGTCGGAGGTCGCTCCTACAATGAGCAGTTCTTC
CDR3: CASSTVGGRSYNEQFF

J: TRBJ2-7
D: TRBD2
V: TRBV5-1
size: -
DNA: TGCGCCAGCAGCTTATACAGCGGGACCACAAGCTCCTACGAGCAGTACTTC
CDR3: CASSLYSGTTSSYEQYF

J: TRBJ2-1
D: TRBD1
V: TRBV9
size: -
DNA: TGTGCCAGCAGCCCACCGGGACAGGGGAATGAGCAGTTCTTC
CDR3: CASSPPGQGNEQFF

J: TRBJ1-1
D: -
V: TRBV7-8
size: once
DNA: TGTGCCAGCACCTTTATAGAGAACACTGAAGCTTTCTTT
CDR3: CASTFIENTEAFF

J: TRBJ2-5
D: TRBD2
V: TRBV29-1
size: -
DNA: TGCAGCGTGGCCCTAGCGGGGGAAGAGACCCAGTACTTC
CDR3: CSVALAGEETQYF

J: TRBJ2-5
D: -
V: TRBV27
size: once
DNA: TGTGCCAGCAGCGGGGCCGCCGCGCTCCAAGAGACCCAGTACTTC
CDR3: CASSGAAALQETQYF

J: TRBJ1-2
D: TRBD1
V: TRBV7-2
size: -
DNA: TGTGCCAGCTACAGGGGGATACGATATGGCTACACCTTC
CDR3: CASYRGIRYGYTF

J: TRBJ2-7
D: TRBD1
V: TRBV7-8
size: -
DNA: TGTGCCAGCAGCTCCGGACAGGGGATCTTCCACGAGCAGTACTTC
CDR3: CASSSGQGIFHEQYF

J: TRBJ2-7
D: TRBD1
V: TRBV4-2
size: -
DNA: TGTGCCAGCAGCCAAACAGGGGTCAACGAGCAGTACTTC
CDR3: CASSQTGVNEQYF

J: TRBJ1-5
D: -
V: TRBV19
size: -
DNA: TGTGCCAGTAGTATGGGGGTGGGGGCAAATCAGCCCCAGCATTTT
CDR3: CASSMGVGANQPQHF

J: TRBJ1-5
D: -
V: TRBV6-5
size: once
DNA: TGTGCCAGCAGTTATCGAGGGGGATTGGGCAATCAGCCCCAGCATTTT
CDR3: CASSYRGGLGNQPQHF

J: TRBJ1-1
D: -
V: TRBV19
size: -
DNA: TGTGCCAGTAGTAACAGGGAGGACACTGAAGCTTTCTTT
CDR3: CASSNREDTEAFF

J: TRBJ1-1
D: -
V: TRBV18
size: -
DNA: TGTGCCAGCTCACCACCGTCCCCGGCCACTGAAGCTTTCTTT
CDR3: CASSPPSPATEAFF

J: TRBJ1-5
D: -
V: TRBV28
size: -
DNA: TGTGCCAGCAATTCGGACGCCTGGCCCTATAGCAATCAGCCCCAGCATTTT
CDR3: CASNSDAWPYSNQPQHF

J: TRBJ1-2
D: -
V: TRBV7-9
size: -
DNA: TGTGCCAGCAGCTTAGGGGCAGGGGACTATGGCTACACCTTC
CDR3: CASSLGAGDYGYTF

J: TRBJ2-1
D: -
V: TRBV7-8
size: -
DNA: TGTGCCAGCACCCTCATGGACAATGAGCAGTTCTTC
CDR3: CASTLMDNEQFF

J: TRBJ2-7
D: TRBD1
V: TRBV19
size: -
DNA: TGTGCCAGTAGTTTCGGACAGGGGTCCTACGAGCAGTACTTC
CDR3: CASSFGQGSYEQYF